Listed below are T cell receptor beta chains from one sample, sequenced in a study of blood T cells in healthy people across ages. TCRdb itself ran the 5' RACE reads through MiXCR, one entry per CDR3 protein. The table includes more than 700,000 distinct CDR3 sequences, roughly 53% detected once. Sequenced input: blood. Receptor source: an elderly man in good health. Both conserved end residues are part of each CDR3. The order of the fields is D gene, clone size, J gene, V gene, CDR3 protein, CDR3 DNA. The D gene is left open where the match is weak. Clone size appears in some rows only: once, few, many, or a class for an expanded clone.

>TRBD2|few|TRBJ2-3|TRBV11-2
CASSSWTSGRGRYAYF
TGTGCCAGCAGCTCCTGGACTAGCGGGAGGGGGAGATACGCGTATTTT
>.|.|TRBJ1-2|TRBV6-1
CASSRQYYGYTF
TGTGCCAGCAGCCGACAGTACTATGGCTACACCTTC
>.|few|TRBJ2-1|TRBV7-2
CASSLMGNSYNEQFF
TGTGCCAGCAGCTTAATGGGAAATTCCTACAATGAGCAGTTCTTC
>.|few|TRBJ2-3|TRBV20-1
CSARDTDTQYF
TGCAGTGCTAGAGACACAGATACGCAGTATTTT
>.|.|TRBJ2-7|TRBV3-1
CASSQNFVSSYEQYF
TGTGCCAGCAGCCAAAATTTCGTGAGCTCCTACGAGCAGTACTTC
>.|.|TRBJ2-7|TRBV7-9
CASSLGHFYEQYF
TGTGCCAGCAGCTTAGGTCATTTCTACGAGCAGTACTTC
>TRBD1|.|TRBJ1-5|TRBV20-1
CSASSRDRPNQPQHF
TGCAGTGCAAGTTCCCGGGACAGACCCAATCAGCCCCAGCATTTT
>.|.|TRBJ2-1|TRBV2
CASSELESSYNEQFF
TGTGCCAGCAGTGAACTAGAAAGCTCCTACAACGAGCAGTTCTTC
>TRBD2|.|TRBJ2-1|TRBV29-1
CSVGLAAIGEQFF
TGCAGCGTCGGACTAGCGGCAATAGGGGAGCAGTTCTTC
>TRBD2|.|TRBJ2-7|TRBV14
CASSRRLAAYEQYF
TGTGCCAGCAGCCGACGACTAGCGGCCTACGAGCAGTACTTC
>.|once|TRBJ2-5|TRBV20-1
CSAPSNSDSRRVQYF
TGCAGTGCTCCCTCCAACAGCGATTCAAGGAGGGTCCAGTACTTC
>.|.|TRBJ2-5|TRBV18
CASSPLAPETQYF
TGTGCCAGCTCACCTCTCGCCCCCGAGACCCAGTACTTC
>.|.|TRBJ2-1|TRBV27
CASSSVLGERFF
TGTGCCAGCAGTTCGGTACTAGGGGAGCGGTTCTTC
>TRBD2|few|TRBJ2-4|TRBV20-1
CSAGTSGRQGIQYF
TGCAGTGCCGGGACTAGCGGGAGGCAGGGCATTCAGTACTTC
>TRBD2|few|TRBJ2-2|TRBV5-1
CASSLTPLAGGAGELFF
TGCGCCAGCAGCTTGACCCCACTAGCGGGTGGGGCCGGGGAGCTGTTTTTT
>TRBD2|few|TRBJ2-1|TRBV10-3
CAIGGREGLAEQFF
TGTGCCATCGGCGGCAGGGAGGGCCTTGCTGAGCAGTTCTTC
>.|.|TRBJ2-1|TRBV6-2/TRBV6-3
CASGGQYNEQFF
TGTGCCAGCGGAGGACAGTACAATGAGCAGTTCTTC
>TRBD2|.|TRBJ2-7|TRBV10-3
CAISAGTSGNYEQYF
TGTGCCATTAGTGCCGGGACTAGCGGAAACTACGAGCAGTACTTC
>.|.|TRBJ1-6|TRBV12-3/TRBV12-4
CASTRDGKNSPLHF
TGTGCCAGCACCCGGGACGGGAAGAATTCACCCCTCCACTTT
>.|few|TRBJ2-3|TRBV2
CASSVGSGGDTQYF
TGTGCCAGCAGTGTCGGGAGTGGTGGAGATACGCAGTATTTT
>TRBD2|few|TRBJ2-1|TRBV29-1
CSVGSGGNNEQFF
TGCAGCGTTGGAAGCGGGGGGAACAATGAGCAGTTCTTC
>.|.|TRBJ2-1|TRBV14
CASSQFSGSYNEQFF
TGTGCCAGCAGCCAGTTTAGCGGCTCCTACAATGAGCAGTTCTTC
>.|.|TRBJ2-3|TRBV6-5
CASKAPRISTDTQYF
TGTGCCAGCAAGGCCCCGCGGATAAGCACAGATACGCAGTATTTT
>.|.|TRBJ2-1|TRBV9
CASSATLVHNEQFF
TGTGCCAGCAGCGCCACCCTAGTACACAATGAGCAGTTCTTC
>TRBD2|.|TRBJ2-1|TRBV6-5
CASSTPSGSTDEQFF
TGTGCCAGCAGTACCCCTAGCGGGAGTACGGATGAGCAGTTCTTC
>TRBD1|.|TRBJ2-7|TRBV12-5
CASGLVTGAIPDEQYF
TGTGCTAGTGGTTTGGTCACAGGGGCGATTCCCGACGAGCAGTACTTC
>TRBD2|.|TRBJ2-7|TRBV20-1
CSGGLAAYNEQYF
TGCAGTGGGGGTCTAGCGGCTTACAATGAGCAGTACTTC
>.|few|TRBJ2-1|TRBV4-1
CASSRHFSDQQGVNEQFF
TGCGCCAGCAGCCGTCACTTCTCGGACCAGCAAGGCGTGAATGAGCAGTTCTTC
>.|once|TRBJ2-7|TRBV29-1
CSVKGGPSSYNEQYF
TGCAGCGTTAAGGGGGGACCGAGCTCCTACAATGAGCAGTACTTC
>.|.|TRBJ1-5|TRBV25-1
CASSGKGDQPQHF
TGTGCCAGCAGTGGAAAAGGGGATCAGCCCCAGCATTTT
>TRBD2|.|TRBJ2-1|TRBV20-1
CSVYGAGLYKEQFF
TGCAGTGTGTATGGAGCGGGACTTTACAAGGAGCAGTTCTTC
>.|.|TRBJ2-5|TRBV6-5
CASSTGVRREQYF
TGTGCCAGCAGTACAGGGGTCCGGAGGGAGCAGTACTTC
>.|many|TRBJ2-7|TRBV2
CASSPRDEQYF
TGTGCCAGCAGCCCCAGGGACGAGCAGTACTTC
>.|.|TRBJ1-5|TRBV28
CASRAGALPNQPQHF
TGTGCCAGCAGGGCCGGGGCCCTCCCTAATCAGCCCCAGCATTTT
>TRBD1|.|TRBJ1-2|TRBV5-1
CASTQGTANYGYTF
TGCGCCAGCACTCAGGGGACAGCTAACTATGGCTACACCTTC
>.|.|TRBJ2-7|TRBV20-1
CSAVSTQSSYEQYF
TGCAGTGCCGTATCCACCCAGAGCTCCTACGAGCAGTACTTC
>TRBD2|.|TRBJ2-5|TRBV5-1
CASSLAIGLANNEQYF
TGCGCCAGCAGCTTGGCAATAGGACTAGCGAACAATGAGCAGTACTTC
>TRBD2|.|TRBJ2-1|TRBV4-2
CASSQDLLAGGDNEQFF
TGTGCCAGCAGCCAAGATCTCCTAGCGGGAGGCGACAATGAGCAGTTCTTC
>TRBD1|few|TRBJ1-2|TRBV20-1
CSARDAGTAYGYTF
TGCAGTGCTAGAGATGCGGGGACAGCCTATGGCTACACCTTC
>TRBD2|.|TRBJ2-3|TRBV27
CASSMWTSGRARYAYF
TGTGCCAGCAGCATGTGGACTAGCGGGAGGGCCAGATACGCGTATTTT
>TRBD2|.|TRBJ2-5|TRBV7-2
CASSKGPTSGETQYF
TGTGCCAGCAGCAAGGGGCCCACTAGCGGAGAGACCCAGTACTTC
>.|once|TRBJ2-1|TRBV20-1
CSAQPGGHEQFF
TGCAGTGCTCAGCCCGGGGGGCATGAGCAGTTCTTC
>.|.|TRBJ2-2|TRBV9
CASSPRSGSTGELFF
TGTGCCAGCAGCCCCCGATCCGGGAGCACCGGGGAGCTGTTTTTT
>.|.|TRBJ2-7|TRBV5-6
CASSGESRGVYEQYF
TGTGCCAGCAGCGGCGAGTCCAGGGGGGTCTACGAGCAGTACTTC
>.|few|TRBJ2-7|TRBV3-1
CASSQGQPPGTQYF
TGTGCCAGCAGCCAAGGACAGCCGCCCGGCACCCAGTACTTC
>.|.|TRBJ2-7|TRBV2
CASNLGRTYEQYF
TGTGCCAGCAACCTCGGACGCACCTACGAGCAGTACTTC
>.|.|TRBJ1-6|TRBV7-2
CASSFMGAGSPLHF
TGTGCCAGCAGCTTCATGGGGGCGGGTTCACCCCTCCACTTT
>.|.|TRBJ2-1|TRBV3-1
CASSHSINEQFF
TGTGCCAGCAGTCATTCGATCAATGAGCAGTTCTTC
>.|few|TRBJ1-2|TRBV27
CASSFLGGRGYTF
TGTGCCAGCAGTTTTTTGGGGGGCCGTGGCTACACCTTC
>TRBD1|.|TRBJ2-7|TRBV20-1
CSARDREWLRYEQYF
TGCAGTGCCCGAGACAGGGAATGGTTGCGGTACGAGCAGTACTTC
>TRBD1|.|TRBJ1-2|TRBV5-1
CASSPGTGGNYGYTF
TGCGCCAGCAGCCCCGGGACAGGGGGCAACTATGGCTACACCTTC
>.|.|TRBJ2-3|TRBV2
CASRATPTLATQYF
TGTGCCAGCAGAGCGACCCCGACACTCGCGACGCAGTATTTT
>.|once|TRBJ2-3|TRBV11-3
CASSARVLDTQYF
TGTGCCAGCAGCGCCAGGGTTTTAGATACGCAGTATTTT
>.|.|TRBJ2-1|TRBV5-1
CASETGTGEQFF
TGCGCCAGCGAGACTGGTACCGGGGAGCAGTTCTTC
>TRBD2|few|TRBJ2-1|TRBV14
CASSQGTSGGNEQFF
TGTGCCAGCAGCCAGGGGACTAGCGGGGGGAATGAGCAGTTCTTC
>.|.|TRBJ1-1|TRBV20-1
CSATRLNTEPFF
TGCAGTGCCACCAGGCTGAACACTGAACCTTTCTTT